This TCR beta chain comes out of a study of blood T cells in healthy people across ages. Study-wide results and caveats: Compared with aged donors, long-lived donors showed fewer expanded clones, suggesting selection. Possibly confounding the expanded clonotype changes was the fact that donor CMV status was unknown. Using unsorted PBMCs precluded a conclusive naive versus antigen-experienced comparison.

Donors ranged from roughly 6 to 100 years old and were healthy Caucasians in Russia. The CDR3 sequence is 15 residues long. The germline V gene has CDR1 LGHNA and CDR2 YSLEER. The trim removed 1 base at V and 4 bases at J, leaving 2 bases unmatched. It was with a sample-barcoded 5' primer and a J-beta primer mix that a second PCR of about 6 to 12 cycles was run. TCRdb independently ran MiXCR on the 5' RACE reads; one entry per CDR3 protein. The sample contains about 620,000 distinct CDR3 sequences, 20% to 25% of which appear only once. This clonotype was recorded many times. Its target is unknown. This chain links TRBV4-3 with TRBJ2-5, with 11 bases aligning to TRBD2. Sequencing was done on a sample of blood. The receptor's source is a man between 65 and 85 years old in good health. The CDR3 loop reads CASSQGLAGGETQYF. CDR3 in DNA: TGCGCCAGCAGCCAAGGGCTAGCGGGAGGAGAGACCCAGTACTTC.